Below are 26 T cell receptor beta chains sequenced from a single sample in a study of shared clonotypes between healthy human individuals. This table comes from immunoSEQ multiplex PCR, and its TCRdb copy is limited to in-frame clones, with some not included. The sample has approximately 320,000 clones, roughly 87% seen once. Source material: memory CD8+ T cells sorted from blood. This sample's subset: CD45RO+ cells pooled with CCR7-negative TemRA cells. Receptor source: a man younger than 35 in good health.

This chain's CDR3 is CASSVQRTRRGSPLHF. The DNA of the CDR3 is TGTGCCAGCTCAGTGCAGCGGACTCGGAGAGGATCACCCCTCCACTTT. The chain employs TRBV18 and TRBJ1-6; no clear D. This CDR3 has 16 residues. Trimming pared 5 bases from V and 10 bases from J, leaving 21 bases between. Germline loops: CDR1 KGHSH, CDR2 LQKENI.

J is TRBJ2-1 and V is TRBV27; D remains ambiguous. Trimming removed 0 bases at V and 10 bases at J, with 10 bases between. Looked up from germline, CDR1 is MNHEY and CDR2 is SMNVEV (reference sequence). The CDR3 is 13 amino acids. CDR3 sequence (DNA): TGTGCCAGCAGTTTATCGTGGGGTGTGGAGCAGTTCTTC. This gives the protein CASSLSWGVEQFF.

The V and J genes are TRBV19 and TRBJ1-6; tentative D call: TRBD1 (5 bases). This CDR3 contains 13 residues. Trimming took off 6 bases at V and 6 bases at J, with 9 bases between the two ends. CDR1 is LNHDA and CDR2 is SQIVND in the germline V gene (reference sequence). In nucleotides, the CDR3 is TGTGCCAGTAGCCGGCAGGGTAATTCACCCCTCCACTTT. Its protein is CASSRQGNSPLHF.

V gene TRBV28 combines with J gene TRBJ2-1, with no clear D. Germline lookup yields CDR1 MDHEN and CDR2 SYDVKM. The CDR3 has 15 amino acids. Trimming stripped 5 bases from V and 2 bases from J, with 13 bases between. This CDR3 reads CASSVDPNPYNEQFF. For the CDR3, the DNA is TGTGCCAGCAGTGTGGACCCCAACCCCTACAATGAGCAGTTCTTC.

This chain's CDR3 is CASSLSRSEQYF. Here the CDR3 DNA reads TGTGCCAGCAGCTTAAGTCGCAGCGAGCAGTACTTC. The chain is built from TRBV13 and TRBJ2-7; D call uncertain. The CDR3 is 12 residues long. CDR1 and CDR2 from the germline V gene are PRHDT and FYEKMQ (reference sequence). The V end lost 2 bases, the J end lost 6 bases, and 8 bases lay between the germline ends.

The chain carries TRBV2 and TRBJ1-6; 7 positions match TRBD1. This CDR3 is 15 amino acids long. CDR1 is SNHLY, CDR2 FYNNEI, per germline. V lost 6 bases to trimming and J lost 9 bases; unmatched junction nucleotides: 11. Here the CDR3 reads CASSPLQGRVSPLHF. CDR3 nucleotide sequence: TGTGCCAGCAGCCCTTTACAGGGGCGCGTTTCACCCCTCCACTTT.

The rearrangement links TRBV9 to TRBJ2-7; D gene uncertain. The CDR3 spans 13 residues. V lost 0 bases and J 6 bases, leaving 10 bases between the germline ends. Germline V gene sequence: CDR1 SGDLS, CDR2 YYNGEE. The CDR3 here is CASSVGVGSEQYF. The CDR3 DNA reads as TGTGCCAGCAGCGTAGGGGTAGGTAGCGAGCAGTACTTC.

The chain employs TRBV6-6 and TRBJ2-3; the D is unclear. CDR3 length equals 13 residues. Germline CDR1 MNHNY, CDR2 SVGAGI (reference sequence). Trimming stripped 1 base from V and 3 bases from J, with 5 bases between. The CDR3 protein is CASSYLETDTQYF. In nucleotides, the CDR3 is TGTGCCAGCAGTTACTTGGAGACAGATACGCAGTATTTT.

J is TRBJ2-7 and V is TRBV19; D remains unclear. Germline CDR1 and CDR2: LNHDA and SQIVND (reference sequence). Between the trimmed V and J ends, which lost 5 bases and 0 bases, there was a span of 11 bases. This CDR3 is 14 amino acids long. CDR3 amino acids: CASSAALSSYEQYF. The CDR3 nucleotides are TGTGCCAGTAGTGCGGCGCTTAGCTCCTACGAGCAGTACTTC.

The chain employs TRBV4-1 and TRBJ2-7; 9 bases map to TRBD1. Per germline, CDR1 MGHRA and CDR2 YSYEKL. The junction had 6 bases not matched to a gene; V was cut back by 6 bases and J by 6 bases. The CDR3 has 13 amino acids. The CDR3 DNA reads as TGCGCCAGCAGGGGACAGGGAGTAAGCGAGCAGTACTTC. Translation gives CASRGQGVSEQYF.

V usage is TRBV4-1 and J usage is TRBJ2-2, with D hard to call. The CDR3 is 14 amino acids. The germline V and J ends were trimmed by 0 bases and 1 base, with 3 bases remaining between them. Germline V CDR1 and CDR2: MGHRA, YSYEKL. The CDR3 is CASSQEGNTGELFF. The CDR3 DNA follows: TGCGCCAGCAGCCAAGAGGGGAACACCGGGGAGCTGTTTTTT.

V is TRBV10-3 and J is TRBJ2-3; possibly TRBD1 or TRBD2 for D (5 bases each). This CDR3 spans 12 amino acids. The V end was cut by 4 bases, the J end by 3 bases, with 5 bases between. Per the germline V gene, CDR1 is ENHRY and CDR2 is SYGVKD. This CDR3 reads CAISGGTDTQYF. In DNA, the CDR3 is TGTGCCATCAGTGGGGGGACAGATACGCAGTATTTT.

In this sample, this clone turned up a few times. Here the CDR3 DNA reads TGTGCCAGCAGCCCCTTGTCGGGGCCGGTGCAGTACTTC. Amino acids: CASSPLSGPVQYF. The rearrangement links TRBV7-9 to TRBJ2-7; tentatively, D is TRBD1 or TRBD2 (5 bases each). The CDR3 runs to 13 residues. Germline V gene sequence: CDR1 SEHNR, CDR2 FQNEAQ (reference sequence). Trimming cost V 5 bases and J 9 bases, with 17 bases left between them.

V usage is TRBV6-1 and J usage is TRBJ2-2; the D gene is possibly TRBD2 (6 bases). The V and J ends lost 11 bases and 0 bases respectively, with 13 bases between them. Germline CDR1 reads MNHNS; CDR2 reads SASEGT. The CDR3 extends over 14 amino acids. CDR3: CAGGTGTNTGELFF. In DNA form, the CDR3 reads TGTGCCGGCGGGACCGGGACGAACACCGGGGAGCTGTTTTTT.

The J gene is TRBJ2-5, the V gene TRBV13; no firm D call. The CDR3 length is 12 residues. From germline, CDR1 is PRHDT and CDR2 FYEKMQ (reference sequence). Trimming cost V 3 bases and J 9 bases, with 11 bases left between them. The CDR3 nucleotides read TGTGCCAGCAGCTTCGACGATAAGGCCCAGTACTTC. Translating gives CASSFDDKAQYF.

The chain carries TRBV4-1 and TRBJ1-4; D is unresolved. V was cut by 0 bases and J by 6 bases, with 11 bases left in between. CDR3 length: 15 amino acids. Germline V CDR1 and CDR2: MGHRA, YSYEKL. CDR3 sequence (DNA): TGCGCCAGCAGCCAAGATCCTTGGGCAGATGAAAAACTGTTTTTT. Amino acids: CASSQDPWADEKLFF.

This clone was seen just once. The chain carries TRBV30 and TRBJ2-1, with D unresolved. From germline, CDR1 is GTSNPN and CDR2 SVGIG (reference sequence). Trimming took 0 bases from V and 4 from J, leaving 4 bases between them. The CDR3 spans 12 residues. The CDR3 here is CAWSVGYNEQFF. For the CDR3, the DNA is TGTGCCTGGAGTGTAGGATACAATGAGCAGTTCTTC.

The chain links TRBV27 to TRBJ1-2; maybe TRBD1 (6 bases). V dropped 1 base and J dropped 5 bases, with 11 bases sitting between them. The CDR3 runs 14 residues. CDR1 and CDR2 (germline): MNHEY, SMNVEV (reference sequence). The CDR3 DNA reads TGTGCCAGCAGTTTATTGAAAGGGGGGTATGGCTACACCTTC. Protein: CASSLLKGGYGYTF.

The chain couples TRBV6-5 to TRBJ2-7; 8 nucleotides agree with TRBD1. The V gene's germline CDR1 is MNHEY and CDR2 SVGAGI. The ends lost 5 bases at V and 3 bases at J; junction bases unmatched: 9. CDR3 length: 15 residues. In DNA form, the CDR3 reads TGTGCCAGCAGTCCGGACAGGGACGCCTACTACGAGCAGTACTTC. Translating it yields CASSPDRDAYYEQYF.

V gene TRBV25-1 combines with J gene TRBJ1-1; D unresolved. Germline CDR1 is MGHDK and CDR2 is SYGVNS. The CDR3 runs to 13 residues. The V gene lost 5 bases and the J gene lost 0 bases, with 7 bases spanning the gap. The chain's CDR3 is CASSRLLNTEAFF. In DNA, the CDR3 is TGTGCCAGCAGTCGACTCTTGAACACTGAAGCTTTCTTT.

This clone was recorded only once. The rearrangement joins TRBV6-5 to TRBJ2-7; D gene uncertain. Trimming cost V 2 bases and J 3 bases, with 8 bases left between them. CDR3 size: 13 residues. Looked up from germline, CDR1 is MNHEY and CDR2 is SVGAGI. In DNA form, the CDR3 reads TGTGCCAGCAGTTACGCGGTGTTCTACGAGCAGTACTTC. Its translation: CASSYAVFYEQYF.

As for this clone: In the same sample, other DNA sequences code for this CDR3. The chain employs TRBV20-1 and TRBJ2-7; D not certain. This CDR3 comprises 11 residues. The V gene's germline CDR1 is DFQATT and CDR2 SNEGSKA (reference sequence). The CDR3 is CGALGDYEQYF. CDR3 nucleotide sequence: TGCGGAGCCCTAGGAGACTACGAGCAGTACTTC.

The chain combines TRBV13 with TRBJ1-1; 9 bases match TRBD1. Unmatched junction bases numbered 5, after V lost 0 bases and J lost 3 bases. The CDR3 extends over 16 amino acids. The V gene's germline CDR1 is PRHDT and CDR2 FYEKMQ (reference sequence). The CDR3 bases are TGTGCCAGCAGCTTAGGCCGGACAGGGGTCTACACTGAAGCTTTCTTT. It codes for CASSLGRTGVYTEAFF.

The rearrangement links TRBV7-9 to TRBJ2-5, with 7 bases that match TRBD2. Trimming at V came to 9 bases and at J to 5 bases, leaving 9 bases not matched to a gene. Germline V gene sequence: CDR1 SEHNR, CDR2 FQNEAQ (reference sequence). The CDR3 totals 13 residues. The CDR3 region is CASKGGGRETQYF. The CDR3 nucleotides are TGTGCCAGTAAAGGCGGGGGTAGGGAGACCCAGTACTTC.

The CDR3: CASSTSNEQFF. In nucleotides, the CDR3 is TGTGCCAGCAGTACCTCCAATGAGCAGTTCTTC. V usage is TRBV28 and J usage is TRBJ2-1; D unclear. From germline, CDR1 is MDHEN and CDR2 SYDVKM. The CDR3 extends over 11 amino acids. Trimming took off 5 bases at V and 6 bases at J, with 5 bases between the two ends. The variable domain in full, with the rest retrieved from reference TRBV28 and TRBJ2-1, is DVKVTQSSRYLVKRTGEKVFLECVQDMDHENMFWYRQDPGLGLRLIYFSYDVKMKEKGDIPEGYSVSREKKERFSLILESASTNQTSMYLCASSTSNEQFFGPGTRLTVL.

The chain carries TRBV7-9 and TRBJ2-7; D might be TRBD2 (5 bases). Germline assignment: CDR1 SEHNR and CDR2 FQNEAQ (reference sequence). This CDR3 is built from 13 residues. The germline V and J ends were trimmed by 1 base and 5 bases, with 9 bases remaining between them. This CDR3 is CASSLGSANEQYF. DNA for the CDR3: TGTGCCAGCAGCTTAGGTAGCGCAAACGAGCAGTACTTC. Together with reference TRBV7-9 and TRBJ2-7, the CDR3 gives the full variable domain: DTGVSQNPRHKITKRGQNVTFRCDPISEHNRLYWYRQTLGQGPEFLTYFQNEAQLEKSRLLSDRFSAERPKGSFSTLEIQRTEQGDSAMYLCASSLGSANEQYFGPGTRLTVT.